This T cell receptor (beta chain) was sequenced for a study of beta chain features in type 1 diabetes. Study results and caveats: Moderately but significantly shorter TCRB CDR3s were found in Type 1 diabetes patients in all four CD4+ subsets. VDJ junctions sequenced from type 1 diabetes patients showed fewer insertions and more deletions. The study left unresolved whether HLA type influences TCRB rearrangement. In the patient group, naive, central memory and Treg TCRB repertoires seemed more alike than in the healthy donor group.

A word on this clone: Its matching antigen is unknown.

The isolated RNA, all of it, was reverse transcribed, so expressed TCRB transcripts were what got sequenced. There were around 3.5 million reads on average in the naive, central memory and regulatory T cell samples. Some clones are missing from TCRdb's copy, which holds only in-frame ones; the method was immunoSEQ multiplex PCR. The sample lists approximately 260,000 clones, 20% occurring once. Germline values: CDR1 MDHEN, CDR2 SYDVKM. There are 15 residues in the CDR3. V was trimmed by 4 bases and J by 5 bases, leaving 15 bases between them. The TCR originated in a woman aged 40 to 50 with type 1 diabetes. V and J are TRBV28 and TRBJ1-5; D gene uncertain. The specimen was naive CD4+ T cells from blood. DNA for the CDR3: TGTGCCAGCAGTTCCTCGGGGTTAGGACATCAGCCCCAGCATTTT. Its translation is CASSSSGLGHQPQHF.